The present T cell receptor beta chain was sequenced within a study of beta chain features in type 1 diabetes. Expressed TCRB transcripts were sequenced because the isolated RNA had all been reverse transcribed beforehand. An average around 3.8 million reads came from naive, central memory and regulatory T cell samples. The repertoire was sequenced with immunoSEQ multiplex PCR; TCRdb's copy has only in-frame clones and lacks some. Altogether 350,000 to 450,000 clones are present, roughly 16% being singletons, with the ten largest covering roughly 0.017%. To note about this clone: The antigen is not known.

General study results and limits: Diminished insertions and augmented deletions at VDJ junctions characterized type 1 diabetes patients. Compared with healthy donors, patients appeared to share more similar naive, central memory and regulatory TCRB repertoires.

The source material was naive CD4+ T cells from blood. This TCR came from a woman aged 18-29 years in good health.

The CDR3 DNA follows: TGTGCCAGCAGCTTACGGACACGGAACACTGAAGCTTTCTTT. This gives the protein CASSLRTRNTEAFF. This sequence joins TRBV7-9 and TRBJ1-1, with a possible D match to TRBD1 (5 bases). This CDR3 region has 14 residues. Per germline, CDR1 SEHNR and CDR2 FQNEAQ (reference sequence). V was trimmed by 2 bases and J by 1 base, leaving 8 bases between them.